This TCR beta chain was profiled in a study of beta chain features in type 1 diabetes. At the level of the study: Across the samples, over 85 million sorted cells were examined in total.

This CDR3 is built from 14 residues. V dropped 2 bases and J dropped 5 bases, with 10 bases sitting between them. Germline CDR1 MNHEY, CDR2 SMNVEV (reference sequence). Expressed TCRB transcripts were sequenced after all isolated RNA was converted to cDNA. This table comes from immunoSEQ multiplex PCR, and its TCRdb copy is limited to in-frame clones, with some not included. The table includes fewer than 400,000 clones, around 8.5% detected once. The study's findings and limits: Among all four CD4+ subsets, Type 1 diabetes patients had TCRB CDR3s that were moderately but significantly shorter.

Sorting with CD45RO/CCR7/CD25/CD127/CD95/CD27 yielded naive, central memory, regulatory and stem-like memory CD4+ cells. Only a few counts were recorded for this clone. Its specificity is not known. The J gene is TRBJ2-1, the V gene TRBV27; D tentatively reads TRBD1 or TRBD2 (5 bases each). This TCR derives from a young man with type 1 diabetes. The sequenced sample consisted of central memory CD4+ T cells from blood. The CDR3 loop is CASSLTRGNNEQFF. CDR3 DNA: TGTGCCAGCAGTTTAACTAGGGGCAACAATGAGCAGTTCTTC.